Each of the 12 T cell receptor beta chains below was sequenced from the same sample in a study of cytomegalovirus exposure and HLA in healthy donors (TCRdb year 2017). Library construction relied on the immunoSEQ multiplex PCR assay. A mixture of 60 forward primers for TCR Vbeta segments and 13 reverse primers for TCR Jbeta segments was used in the multiplex PCR. TCRdb provides this immuneACCESS table in a form limited to in-frame rearrangements. Some clones are lacking; in checked studies, under half of them reflect an unresolved V gene, and why the rest are absent is not known. The sample yields around 50,000 clones; around 83% were counted once. The ten top clones hold roughly 4% of the sample. The specimen was PBMCs. The receptors stem from a man younger than 45 in good health and CMV-seronegative.

The rearrangement uses TRBV6-5 and TRBJ2-1, with 9 bases that match TRBD1. The V gene's germline CDR1 is MNHEY and CDR2 SVGAGI. CDR3 length equals 15 residues. J gave up 5 bases and V 5 bases, and 7 bases lay outside the gene matches. CDR3 protein: CASSHRDRVDNEQFF. The CDR3 DNA is TGTGCCAGCAGTCACCGGGACAGGGTCGACAATGAGCAGTTCTTC.

The chain employs TRBV4-3 and TRBJ1-2; TRBD1 aligns across 12 bases. The V segment lost 0 bases and the J segment 7 bases; nucleotides outside the gene matches: 3. CDR1 is LGHNA, CDR2 YSLEER, per germline. The CDR3 length is 15 residues. CDR3 residues: CASSQEGQGAGGYTF. CDR3 in DNA: TGCGCCAGCAGCCAAGAGGGACAGGGGGCAGGTGGCTACACCTTC.

The chain recombines TRBV7-9 with TRBJ2-5; TRBD1 matches 7 bases. Per the germline V gene, CDR1 is SEHNR and CDR2 is FQNEAQ (reference sequence). This CDR3 contains 16 residues. V lost 3 bases to trimming and J lost 4 bases; unmatched junction nucleotides: 11. This CDR3 is CASSLTPRGPGETQYF. The CDR3 coding sequence is TGTGCCAGCAGCTTGACCCCTAGGGGGCCGGGAGAGACCCAGTACTTC.

The J gene is TRBJ2-3, the V gene TRBV6-4; 8 bases are shared with TRBD2. The CDR3 has 16 amino acids. CDR1 is MRHNA, CDR2 SNTAGT, per germline. V lost 3 bases to trimming and J lost 1 base; unmatched junction nucleotides: 6. The CDR3 sequence: CASSEVGGGRTDTQYF. DNA of the CDR3: TGTGCCAGCAGTGAAGTAGGCGGGGGGCGCACAGATACGCAGTATTTT.

The V and J genes are TRBV29-1 and TRBJ2-5; TRBD1 matches at 8 bases. This CDR3 has 13 amino acids. Germline V CDR1 and CDR2: SQVTM, ANQGSEA. The ends lost 3 bases at V and 2 bases at J; junction bases unmatched: 2. CDR3 in DNA: TGCAGCGTTGACGACAGGGGTCAAGAGACCCAGTACTTC. Translation: CSVDDRGQETQYF.

The rearrangement joins TRBV5-1 to TRBJ2-7; 7 nucleotides align to TRBD2. This CDR3 has 15 amino acids. CDR1 is SGHRS and CDR2 is YFSETQ in the germline V gene. The ends lost 4 bases at V and 4 bases at J; junction bases unmatched: 11. The CDR3 DNA sequence: TGCGCCAGCAGCCCGGCGGGGGAGGTCTGGTACGAGCAGTACTTC. Translating gives CASSPAGEVWYEQYF.

V and J are TRBV10-2 and TRBJ1-5, with 8 bases that match TRBD1. CDR1 and CDR2 (germline): WSHSY, SAAADI. The CDR3 runs 17 residues. The trim removed 5 bases at V and 4 bases at J, leaving 13 bases unmatched. CDR3 loop: CASSRDRTRRGNQPQHF. Here the CDR3 DNA reads TGCGCCAGCAGTAGGGACAGGACCCGGAGGGGTAATCAGCCCCAGCATTTT.

The chain links TRBV5-6 to TRBJ2-7; 11 nucleotides agree with TRBD1. The V and J ends lost 4 bases and 4 bases, in that order; junction bases with no gene match: 7. CDR3 length equals 15 residues. The germline CDR1 and CDR2 sequences are SGHDT and YYEEEE. The chain's CDR3 is CASSLQGQGVYEQYF. CDR3 in DNA: TGTGCCAGCAGCCTGCAGGGACAGGGGGTATACGAGCAGTACTTC.

This rearrangement joins TRBV5-1 to TRBJ1-1; 9 bases map to TRBD1. The CDR3 runs to 16 residues. The V and J ends lost 3 bases and 1 base, in that order; junction bases with no gene match: 7. Germline V gene lookup returns CDR1 SGHRS and CDR2 YFSETQ. In nucleotides, the CDR3 is TGCGCCAGCAGCTCGACAGGGGGGCACTGGAACACTGAAGCTTTCTTT. Its protein product is CASSSTGGHWNTEAFF.

The chain combines TRBV19 with TRBJ1-2, with a tentative D call TRBD1 (6 bases). The CDR3 runs to 12 residues. V lost 5 bases to trimming and J lost 7 bases, with 11 bases between them. Germline CDR1 reads LNHDA; CDR2 reads SQIVND (reference sequence). The CDR3 protein is CASSESGAGYTF. Written as DNA, the CDR3 is TGTGCCAGTAGTGAGTCAGGGGCTGGCTACACCTTC.

V gene TRBV7-9 combines with J gene TRBJ2-3, with D hard to call. The CDR3 totals 15 residues. Germline loops: CDR1 SEHNR, CDR2 FQNEAQ (reference sequence). V was clipped by 5 bases and J by 2 bases, with 14 bases between them. CDR3: CASSVSAGYTDTQYF. DNA for the CDR3: TGTGCCAGCAGCGTATCGGCAGGATACACAGATACGCAGTATTTT. Full variable domain (remainder filled in from reference TRBV7-9 and TRBJ2-3): DTGVSQNPRHKITKRGQNVTFRCDPISEHNRLYWYRQTLGQGPEFLTYFQNEAQLEKSRLLSDRFSAERPKGSFSTLEIQRTEQGDSAMYLCASSVSAGYTDTQYFGPGTRLTVL.

Points on this clone: Because it lacks the conserved phenylalanine or tryptophan at the end, this CDR3 is likely a read error. V usage is TRBV2 and J usage is TRBJ1-1, with D tentatively TRBD1 (5 bases). V shed 4 bases and J shed 1 base, with 7 bases lying between them. Germline V CDR1 and CDR2: SNHLY, FYNNEI. This CDR3 has 13 amino acids. CDR3 in amino acids: CASSGGGNTEAFL. DNA of the CDR3: TGTGCCAGCAGTGGGGGCGGGAACACTGAAGCTTTCCTT.